The sequence of this T cell receptor beta chain was determined in a study of blood T cell repertoires in COVID-19. About the research overall: Acute-phase and convalescent COVID-19 samples originated in the United States, Italy and Spain. From T cells, B-cell-depleted T cells, or PBMCs came the material, which was cDNA or gDNA.

Germline assignment: CDR1 SGHVS and CDR2 FNYEAQ. The CDR3 runs to 14 residues. V lost 3 bases and J lost 5; bases outside the gene matches: 5. In the study's own analysis: Quantification of nucleated cells was approximated via reference gene primer amplification. Sequenced by immunoSEQ multiplex PCR; TCRdb stores in-frame clones only, minus some. The V and J calls and clone size are taken from that table; D and trimming were inferred from the DNA. The data show about 270,000 clones, with approximately 86% seen just once and over 8% held by the top ten. This clone was counted a few times. The sequencing input was peripheral blood. This chain connects TRBV7-6 to TRBJ2-7, with 9 nucleotides matching TRBD1. This clonotype was obtained from a man between 35 and 55 years old with active or convalescent COVID-19. The CDR3 spells CASSFGTGNNEQYF. The CDR3 nucleotides are TGTGCCAGCAGCTTTGGGACAGGGAACAACGAGCAGTACTTC.